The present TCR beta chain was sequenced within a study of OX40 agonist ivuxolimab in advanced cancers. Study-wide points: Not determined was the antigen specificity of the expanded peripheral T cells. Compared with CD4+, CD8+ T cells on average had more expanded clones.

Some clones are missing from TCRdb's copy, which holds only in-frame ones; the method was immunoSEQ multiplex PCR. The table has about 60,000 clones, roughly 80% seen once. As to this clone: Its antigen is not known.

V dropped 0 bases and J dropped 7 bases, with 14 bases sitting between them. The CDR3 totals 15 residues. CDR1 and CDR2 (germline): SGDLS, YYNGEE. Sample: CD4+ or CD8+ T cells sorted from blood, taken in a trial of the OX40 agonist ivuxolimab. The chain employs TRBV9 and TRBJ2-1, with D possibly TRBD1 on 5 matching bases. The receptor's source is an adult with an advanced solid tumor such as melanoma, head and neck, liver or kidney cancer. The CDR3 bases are TGTGCCAGCAGCGTAGCTACGCAGGGTAAGAATGAGCAGTTCTTC. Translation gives CASSVATQGKNEQFF. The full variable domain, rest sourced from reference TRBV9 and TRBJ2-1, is DSGVTQTPKHLITATGQRVTLRCSPRSGDLSVYWYQQSLDQGLQFLIQYYNGEERAKGNILERFSAQQFPDLHSELNLSSLELGDSALYFCASSVATQGKNEQFFGPGTRLTVL.